This TCR beta chain was identified in a study of CD4 T cells in relation to SARS-CoV-2 and coronaviruses. As for the study in general: ViraFEST: approximately 10-day antigen culture of PBMCs, then TCR beta CDR3 sequencing. Study-level findings and limits: In roughly 61% of donors, memory CD4+ clonotypes crossrecognized SARS-CoV-2 and at least one common cold coronavirus spike.

For roughly 11 days, around 99,000 sorted CD4+ cells grew with T cell-depleted PBMCs and CEF. This clone turned up a few times. Its antigen is currently unknown. Produced via immunoSEQ multiplex PCR; TCRdb's table is partial and in-frame only. The sample records about 43,000 clones, roughly 87% being singletons. V lost 1 base to trimming and J lost 0 bases, with 8 bases between them. CDR1 is SGHDN and CDR2 is FVKESK in the germline V gene. The CDR3 consists of 15 residues. The sequenced sample was naive CD4+ T cells from PBMCs, cultured in vitro. The subset denotes: naive CD4+ T cells isolated by negative enrichment. The clonotype was recovered from an adult with COVID-19. This rearrangement joins TRBV14 to TRBJ2-3; possible D gene TRBD1, 6 bases. This CDR3 reads CASSQGQGSTDTQYF. The CDR3 region has the DNA TGTGCCAGCAGCCAAGGTCAGGGGAGCACAGATACGCAGTATTTT. Full variable domain (missing parts from reference TRBV14 and TRBJ2-3): EAGVTQFPSHSVIEKGQTVTLRCDPISGHDNLYWYRRVMGKEIKFLLHFVKESKQDESGMPNNRFLAERTGGTYSTLKVQPAELEDSGVYFCASSQGQGSTDTQYFGPGTRLTVL.